This T cell receptor (beta chain) is drawn from a study of untreated major depressive disorder. The study, taken as a whole, reports: Compared with controls, depressed patients showed more TRBV05-01 (Vbeta 5.1) usage in CD4+ T cells. Differences in TRBV25-01 and TRBV02-01 usage did not reach significance.

Participants were all of European descent. No major medical conditions, Axis I/II comorbidities, regular medication, or illicit drugs. Thawed PBMCs underwent magnetic negative selection for CD4+ T cells. CDR3 size: 11 residues. V was cut by 8 bases and J by 5 bases, with 10 bases left in between. Germline lookup yields CDR1 ENHRY and CDR2 SYGVKD. To note about this clone: What it binds is unknown.

Clones were sequenced by immunoSEQ multiplex PCR, and TCRdb holds only the in-frame ones, with some missing. This sample has 10,000 to 15,000 clones; nearly 95% occur once, and the top ten carry around 0.83%. Sequencing was carried out using CD4+ T cells from PBMCs. The chain is built from TRBV10-3 and TRBJ2-7; no clear D. The source is a man in his thirties or forties with major depressive disorder. The DNA of the CDR3 is TGTGCCATCGGCCGACGGGACGAGCAGTACTTC. This encodes CAIGRRDEQYF.